Below are 7 T cell receptor beta chains sequenced from a single sample in a study of blood T cell repertoires in COVID-19. TCRdb's copy holds only in-frame clones and misses some; the assay was immunoSEQ multiplex PCR. The sample has some 330,000 clones, more than 85% seen once. Sequenced: PBMCs or T cells enriched from blood (not recorded which). These receptors originate from a woman aged 25 to 39 who had recovered from COVID-19.

V gene TRBV2 combines with J gene TRBJ2-7; possible D gene TRBD2, 7 bases. Trimming cost V 6 bases and J 1 base, with 22 bases left between them. Germline CDR1 and CDR2: SNHLY and FYNNEI. The CDR3 spans 17 residues. CDR3 sequence reads: CASSKRLAGVRSYEQYF. Here the CDR3 DNA reads TGTGCCAGCAGCAAGCGACTAGCAGGGGTCCGTTCCTACGAGCAGTACTTC.

J is TRBJ1-2 and V is TRBV14; TRBD1 might be the D (5 bases). From germline, CDR1 is SGHDN and CDR2 FVKESK. V shed 3 bases and J shed 4 bases, with 9 bases lying between them. The CDR3 sequence is 13 residues long. The DNA for the CDR3 is TGTGCCAGCAGCCAGGACATTAGCTATGGCTACACCTTC. Protein sequence: CASSQDISYGYTF.

This clone was detected once. Other DNA sequences in this specimen translate into the identical CDR3. This chain connects TRBV5-1 to TRBJ1-1; D is uncertain. Germline CDR1 SGHRS, CDR2 YFSETQ. The V and J ends lost 0 bases and 0 bases respectively, with 3 bases between them. The CDR3 contains 13 residues. In DNA, the CDR3 is TGCGCCAGCAGCTTGGCCTTGAACACTGAAGCTTTCTTT. Amino acids: CASSLALNTEAFF. The full variable domain, completed using reference TRBV5-1 and TRBJ1-1, is KAGVTQTPRYLIKTRGQQVTLSCSPISGHRSVSWYQQTPGQGLQFLFEYFSETQRNKGNFPGRFSGRQFSNSRSEMNVSTLELGDSALYLCASSLALNTEAFFGQGTRLTVV.

This clone occurred a few times. The rearrangement joins TRBV7-9 to TRBJ2-1; weak D call: TRBD2 (7 bases). CDR1 is SEHNR, CDR2 FQNEAQ, per germline (reference sequence). The CDR3 is 13 residues long. Trimming removed 5 bases from V and 12 bases from J, with 17 bases in between. The CDR3 region has the DNA TGTGCCAGCAGCCACCCCCCGGGGGGCGGGCAGTTCTTC. Its translation: CASSHPPGGGQFF.

The chain couples TRBV28 to TRBJ2-3; D perhaps matches TRBD2 (6 bases). This CDR3 is built from 13 residues. Germline CDR1 and CDR2: MDHEN and SYDVKM. V gave up 8 bases and J gave up 6 bases, with 15 bases separating them. CDR3 residues: CASAGRAQDTQYF. The CDR3 DNA follows: TGTGCCAGCGCGGGACGGGCGCAGGATACGCAGTATTTT.

This sequence joins TRBV10-3 and TRBJ1-1; 8 bases map to TRBD1. This CDR3 has 13 amino acids. J lost 7 bases, V lost 6 bases, and 7 bases had no gene match. Germline V gene data show CDR1 as ENHRY and CDR2 as SYGVKD. The CDR3 nucleotides are TGTGCCATCAGGGAGAGTACAGGGGGTGAAGCTTTCTTT. It encodes CAIRESTGGEAFF.

V gene TRBV5-1 combines with J gene TRBJ2-7, with 7 bases that match TRBD1. Losses at the gene ends were 3 bases for V and 5 bases for J; bases not matched to a gene: 5. The length of the CDR3 is 13 residues. Germline V CDR1 and CDR2: SGHRS, YFSETQ. This CDR3 reads CASSSTGSDEQYF. The CDR3 DNA reads as TGCGCCAGCAGCTCGACAGGGTCGGACGAGCAGTACTTC.